This T cell receptor (beta chain) came from a study of blood T cell repertoires in COVID-19. V was clipped by 2 bases and J by 5 bases, with 6 bases between them. The CDR3 loop spans 12 amino acids. The V gene's germline CDR1 is SNHLY and CDR2 FYNNEI. Measured with immunoSEQ multiplex PCR; TCRdb has only the in-frame clones, and not every one. The profile covers some 360,000 clones, with roughly 90% appearing a single time and 3.9% taken by the ten largest. The chain joins TRBV2 to TRBJ1-1, with a possible D match to TRBD1 (5 bases). Sequenced material: peripheral blood. This TCR was recovered from an older woman with COVID-19, enrolled during active disease. DNA for the CDR3: TGTGCCAGCAGTGAAAAGGGGACTGAAGCTTTCTTT. Amino acid sequence: CASSEKGTEAFF.